This TCR beta chain was captured in a study of post-analysis software for immune sequencing data (dated by TCRdb to about 2015). Some background on the complete study: Relapsing-remitting, secondary progressive and progressive-relapsing multiple sclerosis were recorded as disease courses, and subtype annotation was lacking for some patients. The patient repertoires were set against 10 to 11 previously published healthy control repertoires from donors whose ages ranged from about 6 to 26 years. A subset of samples was prepared in parallel using single-end sample barcoding, then pooled and co-amplified after Illumina adapter ligation.

This clonotype was picked up a small number of times. Its recognized antigen is unknown. There are no base qualities to consult, and no much larger clone falls within one base. Library generation was performed with PCR. Sequenced on an Illumina HiSeq 2500. To reduce PCR and sequencing biases, unique molecular identifiers were incorporated into the TCR beta cDNA libraries. Every 1 to 10 million input T cells yielded approximately 500,000 cDNA molecules, meaning each molecule approximated one T cell. The patient libraries were prepared and sequenced with the same protocol used for the earlier healthy control dataset. Within a given batch, samples were prepared together, multiplexed and sequenced on the same HiSeq lane. Concerning the study's data processing: Raw barcoded reads were processed with MIGEC, discarding single-read molecular identifier groups before consensus assembly and CDR3 extraction. VDJtools was used for post-analysis of the clonotype tables, with diversity normalized by down-sampling every dataset to the smallest sample size. Repertoire overlap clustering matched CDR3 amino acid but not nucleotide sequences to correct batch-related cross-sample contamination. The public reads were reprocessed in TCRdb via fastp at Q25 and MiXCR, keeping in-frame beta chains. CDR3 protein sequences are deduplicated, and each keeps its most common genes and DNA. These V and J calls rely on TCRdb rather than the paper's analysis. The sample table records 750,000 to 950,000 distinct CDR3 sequences; 53% of these occur just once. The ten largest clones represent roughly 4.4% of the sample.

Results and caveats for the whole study, not just this receptor: The control group was slightly older than the multiple sclerosis patient group. Direct clustering with F measure showed strong co-clustering of samples prepared in the same batch, prompting a batch-effect correction. Multiple sclerosis patients had significantly lower normalized Chao1 diversity than controls, a result that suggests substantial peripheral T-cell clonal expansion. Patients showed significantly higher frequencies than controls for a handful of TRBV segments, among them TRBV5-6, TRBV5-1 and TRBV20-1.

TCR beta repertoires were profiled from peripheral blood of about a dozen young patients with multiple sclerosis to demonstrate the VDJtools post-analysis software. The multiple sclerosis patients were children and adolescents between roughly 6 and 16 years of age. V was cut back by 3 bases and J by 8 bases, leaving a gap of 15 bases between them. Including the terminal cysteine and phenylalanine, the CDR3 comprises 14 residues. Only the CDR3 DNA stays, 42 bases, in frame from base 1. CDR1 and CDR2 are read off the germline V gene as SGHRS and YFSETQ. This sequence uses TRBV5-1 and TRBJ2-1; the best D guess is TRBD1, with 7 bases matching. Sequencing was done on a sample of blood. The receptor was derived from a girl between 5 and 17 years old with multiple sclerosis. Read as DNA, the sequence is TGCGCCAGCAGCTCGGGCTTCAGGGGGGATGAGCAGTTCTTC. This translates into CASSSGFRGDEQFF. The variable domain in full, with residues beyond the CDR3 obtained from the reference TRBV5-1 and TRBJ2-1 genes, is KAGVTQTPRYLIKTRGQQVTLSCSPISGHRSVSWYQQTPGQGLQFLFEYFSETQRNKGNFPGRFSGRQFSNSRSEMNVSTLELGDSALYLCASSSGFRGDEQFFGPGTRLTVL.